The 28 T cell receptor beta chains below were found in one sample sequenced in a study of T cells after yellow fever vaccination. Via MiXCR, TCRdb re-called the 5' RACE reads, giving one row per CDR3 protein. The sample shows 500,000 to 650,000 distinct CDR3 sequences, 12% of them seen only once. The sample here was PBMCs, taken on the day of the yellow fever booster vaccination. Every receptor here comes from a man younger than 40 who received the YFV17D yellow fever vaccine.

For this clonotype: A read error is possible here, since a much larger clone lies one base away. This rearrangement joins TRBV20-1 to TRBJ1-1, with D uncertain. This CDR3 has 10 residues. Germline lookup yields CDR1 DFQATT and CDR2 SNEGSKA (reference sequence). Trimming left V 1 base short and J 4 bases short, with 1 base between. The CDR3 loop reads CSARVTEAFF. Here the CDR3 DNA reads TGCAGTGCTAGAGTCACTGAAGCTTTCTTT.

The genes are TRBV7-9 and TRBJ2-2, with 9 bases lining up with TRBD1. Trimming removed 1 base from V and 4 bases from J; junction bases left unmatched: 1. The CDR3 totals 15 residues. Germline lookup yields CDR1 SEHNR and CDR2 FQNEAQ (reference sequence). CDR3: CASSLEQGATGELFF. The CDR3 DNA is TGTGCCAGCAGCTTAGAACAGGGGGCCACCGGGGAGCTGTTTTTT.

The chain is built from TRBV15 and TRBJ2-3; the D is unclear. Germline V gives CDR1 LNHNV, CDR2 YYDKDF (reference sequence). This CDR3 has 16 amino acids. Trimming shortened V by 1 base and J by 1 base, and 12 bases separated the two germline ends. The DNA of the CDR3 is TGTGCCACCAGCAGAGTAGGCGATCTCGGCACAGATACGCAGTATTTT. This translates into CATSRVGDLGTDTQYF.

The rearrangement links TRBV7-9 to TRBJ1-1, with 7 positions matching TRBD1. CDR1 is SEHNR, CDR2 FQNEAQ, per germline (reference sequence). Trimming took 5 bases from V and 8 from J; bases not matched to a gene: 20. There are 17 residues in the CDR3. The CDR3 DNA follows: TGTGCCAGCAGCCCTGGAGGGGACAGCTTACTCACCCGCGAAGCTTTCTTT. It translates to CASSPGGDSLLTREAFF. Complete variable domain (other parts from reference TRBV7-9 and TRBJ1-1): DTGVSQNPRHKITKRGQNVTFRCDPISEHNRLYWYRQTLGQGPEFLTYFQNEAQLEKSRLLSDRFSAERPKGSFSTLEIQRTEQGDSAMYLCASSPGGDSLLTREAFFGQGTRLTVV.

J is TRBJ1-5 and V is TRBV12-3 or TRBV12-4, with 9 bases fitting TRBD1. CDR3 length: 15 residues. The junction had 7 bases not matched to a gene; V was cut back by 5 bases and J by 5 bases. The CDR3 loop is CASSLWDREDQPQHF. The CDR3, as DNA: TGTGCCAGCAGTCTCTGGGACAGGGAAGATCAGCCCCAGCATTTT.

This chain uses TRBV18 with TRBJ2-5; D is unclear. Germline CDR1 reads KGHSH; CDR2 reads LQKENI. The germline V and J ends were trimmed by 0 bases and 5 bases, with 10 bases remaining between them. The CDR3 runs to 14 residues. CDR3 sequence reads: CASSPPLERETQYF. In DNA, the CDR3 is TGTGCCAGCTCACCACCTCTAGAAAGGGAGACCCAGTACTTC.

The V and J genes are TRBV5-1 and TRBJ2-1; tentative D call: TRBD1 (5 bases). This CDR3 comprises 13 residues. Germline V lookup: CDR1 SGHRS, CDR2 YFSETQ. V was cut by 7 bases and J by 4 bases, with 12 bases left in between. The CDR3 coding sequence is TGCGCCAGCGCGGTTGGGGCTTACAATGAGCAGTTCTTC. This sequence encodes CASAVGAYNEQFF.

The chain employs TRBV30 and TRBJ2-1; D is unresolved. This CDR3 has 13 residues. The V end was cut by 3 bases, the J end by 9 bases, with 15 bases between. Germline CDR1 GTSNPN, CDR2 SVGIG (reference sequence). CDR3 protein: CAWSLGRVSEQFF. For the CDR3, the DNA is TGTGCCTGGAGCCTGGGAAGGGTTAGTGAGCAGTTCTTC.

This clonotype has only a few counts. The V and J genes are TRBV28 and TRBJ1-5, with 7 bases lining up with TRBD1. The germline V gene encodes CDR1 MDHEN and CDR2 SYDVKM. The CDR3 sequence is 14 residues long. V lost 7 bases, J lost 1 base, and 4 bases stayed unmatched. The CDR3 DNA follows: TGTGCCAGCATCGTACAGGGGAGCAATCAGCCCCAGCATTTT. It encodes CASIVQGSNQPQHF.

This clonotype was observed a handful of times. The V call is TRBV7-2, the J call TRBJ1-4; D is possibly TRBD1 (6 bases). The V gene lost 5 bases and the J gene lost 8 bases, with 21 bases spanning the gap. This CDR3 comprises 16 residues. Germline lookup yields CDR1 SGHTA and CDR2 FQGNSA. Written as DNA, the CDR3 is TGTGCCAGCAGCCTCAACCAGGGGAGGTATGGGGAAAAACTGTTTTTT. Translated: CASSLNQGRYGEKLFF.

V is TRBV7-2 and J is TRBJ2-2; TRBD2 agrees at 14 bases. The germline V gene encodes CDR1 SGHTA and CDR2 FQGNSA. CDR3 length: 14 amino acids. V was pared by 5 bases and J by 10 bases, with 3 bases of the junction left unmatched. CDR3 sequence: CASSLGLAGVELFF. In DNA, the CDR3 is TGTGCCAGCAGCCTGGGACTAGCGGGAGTGGAGCTGTTTTTT.

This clonotype was seen a handful of times. The chain joins TRBV12-3 or TRBV12-4 to TRBJ1-1; D unresolved. V shed 3 bases and J shed 1 base, with 9 bases lying between them. The CDR3 loop spans 14 amino acids. CDR3 in DNA: TGTGCCAGCAGTTTTCTTTCGGGGAACACTGAAGCTTTCTTT. It is translated as CASSFLSGNTEAFF.

Only a few counts were recorded for this clonotype. The V call is TRBV29-1, the J call TRBJ2-1, with a tentative D call TRBD2 (7 bases). Germline V gene data show CDR1 as SQVTM and CDR2 as ANQGSEA. The CDR3 runs to 13 residues. Trimming took off 3 bases at V and 6 bases at J, with 12 bases between the two ends. CDR3 in amino acids: CSVDAGGLNEQFF. The CDR3 DNA is TGCAGCGTTGATGCCGGGGGGCTCAATGAGCAGTTCTTC.

V usage is TRBV10-2 and J usage is TRBJ1-5; D remains ambiguous. This CDR3 has 13 residues. V shed 6 bases and J shed 0 bases, with 6 bases lying between them. CDR1 and CDR2 (germline): WSHSY, SAAADI. Here the CDR3 DNA reads TGCGCCAGCAGGCACAGTAGCAATCAGCCCCAGCATTTT. Encoded protein: CASRHSSNQPQHF.

V is TRBV28 and J is TRBJ2-1, with D possibly TRBD2 on 6 matching bases. V shed 3 bases and J shed 8 bases, with 17 bases lying between them. Germline values: CDR1 MDHEN, CDR2 SYDVKM. The CDR3 is 15 residues long. This CDR3 reads CASSFFRGARYEQFF. The CDR3 DNA reads TGTGCCAGCAGTTTTTTTCGCGGGGCCCGGTATGAGCAGTTCTTC.

This clonotype was observed a single time. V and J are TRBV10-3 and TRBJ2-7; 7 nucleotides match TRBD1. Per the germline V gene, CDR1 is ENHRY and CDR2 is SYGVKD. Trimming removed 5 bases from V and 3 bases from J; junction bases left unmatched: 4. This CDR3 is built from 13 residues. CDR3 sequence (DNA): TGTGCCATCAGTAAACAGGGGATCTACGAGCAGTACTTC. As protein: CAISKQGIYEQYF.

This sequence joins TRBV30 and TRBJ2-5, with TRBD2 as a possible D gene (5 bases). Between the trimmed V and J ends, which lost 0 bases and 4 bases, there was a span of 12 bases. This CDR3 region has 14 residues. Germline-derived CDR1 and CDR2 are GTSNPN and SVGIG (reference sequence). In nucleotides, the CDR3 is TGTGCCTGGAGTGTGCGGGCAGGTAGAGAGACCCAGTACTTC. This translates into CAWSVRAGRETQYF.

This clonotype turned up a few times. This chain links TRBV10-3 with TRBJ2-5; 7 bases line up with TRBD1. The junction had 2 bases not matched to a gene; V was cut back by 6 bases and J by 1 base. The germline gives CDR1 ENHRY, CDR2 SYGVKD. The CDR3 totals 13 residues. The CDR3 protein is CAIRRDSQETQYF. CDR3 sequence (DNA): TGTGCCATCAGGAGGGACAGCCAAGAGACCCAGTACTTC.

Only a few counts were recorded for this clonotype. The rearrangement uses TRBV5-1 and TRBJ2-1; perhaps D is TRBD1 or TRBD2 (5 bases each). The V end was cut by 6 bases, the J end by 1 base, with 26 bases between. Germline V gives CDR1 SGHRS, CDR2 YFSETQ. The CDR3 is 19 amino acids. CDR3 nucleotide sequence: TGCGCCAGCACCTGGGGGTTGGCGGCGGCGGGCGCTTCCTACAATGAGCAGTTCTTC. The encoded protein is CASTWGLAAAGASYNEQFF.

This clonotype was seen only a few times. This rearrangement joins TRBV6-5 to TRBJ2-4, with D possibly TRBD1 on 5 matching bases. Germline V gene sequence: CDR1 MNHEY, CDR2 SVGAGI. The CDR3 consists of 14 residues. Trimming shortened V by 1 base and J by 4 bases, and 8 bases separated the two germline ends. The DNA for the CDR3 is TGTGCCAGCAGTTACTTAGACAGAAAAAACATTCAGTACTTC. It is translated as CASSYLDRKNIQYF.

In its sample, this clonotype was seen a few times. The chain combines TRBV7-2 with TRBJ2-5; 8 nucleotides match TRBD1. The V gene end was trimmed by 1 base and the J gene end by 4 bases; junction bases not matched to a gene: 2. The V gene's germline CDR1 is SGHTA and CDR2 FQGNSA. The CDR3 spans 14 residues. The CDR3 bases are TGTGCCAGCAGCTTAGGGGACAGGCGAGAGACCCAGTACTTC. Translation: CASSLGDRRETQYF.

Concerning this clonotype: Since a much larger clone is just one base distant, this may be a read error. This chain connects TRBV12-3 or TRBV12-4 to TRBJ2-1; the D is unclear. Deletions cut 7 bases from V and 9 bases from J, with 16 bases between. The CDR3 contains 13 residues. DNA for the CDR3: TGTGCCAGCAAGGTAGTACAACGCAGTGAGCAGTTCTTC. It is translated as CASKVVQRSEQFF.

This clonotype was recorded a few times. J is TRBJ2-1 and V is TRBV12-3 or TRBV12-4; tentative D call: TRBD2 (6 bases). The CDR3 spans 15 residues. Trimming shortened V by 6 bases and J by 4 bases, and 16 bases separated the two germline ends. The CDR3 DNA is TGTGCCAGCAGACAGGAGGGCCCACTTTACAATGAGCAGTTCTTC. This codes for CASRQEGPLYNEQFF.

The rearrangement links TRBV27 to TRBJ2-1, with 11 bases identical to TRBD1. This CDR3 spans 14 amino acids. With 6 bases clipped from V and 6 bases from J, the junction kept 4 bases outside the gene matches. Germline-derived CDR1 and CDR2 are MNHEY and SMNVEV (reference sequence). CDR3 DNA: TGTGCCAGCAGGGACAGGGGGCTAGTCAATGAGCAGTTCTTC. The encoded protein is CASRDRGLVNEQFF.

This chain connects TRBV4-3 to TRBJ2-3; D remains ambiguous. Germline CDR1 LGHNA, CDR2 YSLEER. Trimming took off 2 bases at V and 1 base at J, with 7 bases between the two ends. The CDR3 runs to 14 residues. The CDR3 is CASSQLGGTDTQYF. The CDR3 DNA reads TGCGCCAGCAGCCAACTTGGAGGCACAGATACGCAGTATTTT.

This clonotype was found a few times. The genes are TRBV30 and TRBJ2-7; D could derive from TRBD1 or TRBD2 (5 bases each). This CDR3 comprises 13 residues. CDR1 and CDR2 (germline): GTSNPN, SVGIG (reference sequence). V was pared by 5 bases and J by 12 bases, with 23 bases between. Written as DNA, the CDR3 is TGTGCCTGGGGGACCGGCGGGCGTTACTTCAGGTACTTC. Encoded protein: CAWGTGGRYFRYF.

This clonotype was counted a few times. The chain joins TRBV6-1 to TRBJ1-5, with D possibly TRBD1 on 5 matching bases. Germline loops: CDR1 MNHNS, CDR2 SASEGT. The CDR3 has 15 residues. The V gene lost 6 bases and the J gene lost 7 bases, with 19 bases spanning the gap. As DNA, the CDR3 is TGTGCCAGCAGCCCAGTGGGGGTGGGGGGACAGCCCCAGCATTTT. Its translation is CASSPVGVGGQPQHF.

In this sample, this clonotype turned up a few times. The chain combines TRBV20-1 with TRBJ2-1, with TRBD2 matching 11 bases. V lost 0 bases to trimming and J lost 0 bases; unmatched junction nucleotides: 10. Germline-derived CDR1 and CDR2 are DFQATT and SNEGSKA (reference sequence). There are 19 residues in the CDR3. The DNA for the CDR3 is TGCAGTGCTAGAGATCGACTAGCGGGGTCAATTAGCTCCTACAATGAGCAGTTCTTC. Its protein product is CSARDRLAGSISSYNEQFF.